Given below is one T cell receptor beta chain in context. As yet, its antigen is unknown. These data originate in a study of PD-1 blockade in mismatch repair-deficient tumors. The TCR-sequenced patients were a few responders to pembrolizumab. V lost 6 bases and J 10 bases, leaving 12 bases between the germline ends. Germline CDR1 and CDR2: LNHDA and SQIVND (reference sequence). The CDR3 covers 12 residues. Sequencing was performed with immunoSEQ multiplex PCR; in TCRdb, only in-frame clones are kept and a portion is missing. Of about 68,000 clones listed, approximately 80% are singletons. Findings and caveats of the study: Tumor-resident clones, often undetectable pretreatment in blood, expanded then contracted after pembrolizumab.

Source: peripheral blood, taken 2 weeks after starting pembrolizumab. This chain links TRBV19 with TRBJ1-4, with a possible D match to TRBD1 (6 bases). The sequence was obtained from an adult with mismatch repair-deficient cancer. CDR3 nucleotides: TGTGCCAGTAGCACCGACAGGCGAAAACTGTTTTTT. It encodes CASSTDRRKLFF.